This T cell receptor beta chain was captured by sequencing in a study of cytomegalovirus exposure and HLA in healthy donors. Germline CDR1 and CDR2: SGHVS and FQNEAQ. The CDR3 extends over 16 amino acids. The germline V and J ends were trimmed by 1 base and 4 bases, with 14 bases remaining between them. Every donor was a healthy person donating bone marrow. Overall study results and limits: Several of the most significant clusters appeared linked to common viral pathogens, based on a later analysis. Across HLA loci, a later analysis found differing TCR association rates, with DRB1 most and HLA-C fewest.

The table lists this clone with a count of one. As yet, its antigen is unknown. The PCR ran on 60 Vbeta and 13 Jbeta primers. Produced via immunoSEQ multiplex PCR; TCRdb's table is partial and in-frame only. The sample records 120,000 or so clones, 79% being singletons. Input material: PBMCs. The source of this sequence is a man in his late teens or twenties in good health and CMV-seronegative. J is TRBJ2-1 and V is TRBV7-8; TRBD2 is a possible D gene (6 bases). CDR3 amino acids: CASSLEGLTSYNEQFF. The CDR3, as DNA: TGTGCCAGCAGCTTAGAGGGACTCACTTCTTACAATGAGCAGTTCTTC.